Given below is one T cell receptor (beta chain) in context. This clone was seen a few times. Its antigen is unknown. Base qualities are missing; no much larger clone stands one base away. Whole blood was collected in K2EDTA tubes by collaborating institutions according to the institutions' own protocols. Collaborator samples were shipped for TCRbeta analysis as frozen whole blood, isolated PBMCs, or DNA extracted from either sample type. From cysteine to phenylalanine, the CDR3 is 15 amino acids long. The read is trimmed to its CDR3 DNA, 45 bases read in frame from base 1. Per the germline V gene, SGHVS is the CDR1 and FQNEAQ is the CDR2. Between the V and J ends, shortened by 3 bases and 1 base respectively, the junction contains 12 bases. The data stem from a study of blood T cell repertoires in COVID-19 (dated by TCRdb to between 2020 and 2021). With regard to the full study: Samples from collaborators originated in the United States, Italy and Spain and spanned both the acute and convalescent phases of COVID-19. The material from the prospective study consisted of cDNA or gDNA derived from T cells, B-cell-depleted T cells, or PBMCs. Deeply sampled blood TCRbeta repertoires from subjects exposed to, actively infected with, or recovered from COVID-19 were included in the dataset. A freely available public database, intended as a resource for researchers studying the immune response to SARS-CoV-2, is where the repertoires were released. Samples came from the ongoing ImmuneRACE study (first 160 participants) plus 1,254 subjects from 6 global collaborators. A de-identified subject ID, COVID-19 status, age in years and sex were almost always included in the sample metadata. Where available, HLA class I and class II types were obtained from metadata supplied by the sample provider rather than from assay-based typing.

TCRbeta CDR3 regions were amplified from genomic DNA using the immunoSEQ Assay, a bias-controlled multiplex PCR. Regarding the original processing steps: The number of nucleated cells in each sample was estimated by amplification of reference gene primers within the assay. To quantify the absolute abundance of each unique TCRbeta CDR3 rearrangement, sequence reads were collapsed and filtered. For each sample, productive Simpson clonality was calculated by taking the square root of Simpson's diversity index across productive rearrangements. TCRdb obtained this table from immuneACCESS and retained in-frame rearrangements with V and J assigned. These tables miss some clones; where compared with another copy, unresolved V genes account for less than half of the shortfall, and the remainder is unexplained. V and J calls and clone size are as listed in that table; D and trimming were resolved from the DNA. The sample table records some 380,000 clones; around 90% of these occur just once. The ten largest account for about 6.5% of the sample.

Summary of the overall study and its limitations: Clinical and demographic metadata were provided uncurated, with the amount varying by source and participant.

This sequence was found in a man aged 18 to 29 with active or convalescent COVID-19. Sequences were obtained from peripheral blood. The chain employs TRBV7-8 and TRBJ1-1, with the D segment identity uncertain. The CDR3 region reads CASSFPGAANTEAFF. The sequence in DNA is TGTGCCAGCAGCTTTCCGGGAGCGGCGAACACTGAAGCTTTCTTT.